This TCR beta chain was identified during a study of sequential checkpoint blockade in melanoma. At the level of the study: First-line arms were nivolumab then ipilimumab, or the reverse, randomized 1:1.

The sample's treatment: randomized to nivolumab then ipilimumab (arm A) or the reverse (arm B). The method was immunoSEQ multiplex PCR; TCRdb's version includes in-frame clones alone and lacks a portion of them. The table records about 19,000 clones, just under 75% of them present only once. CDR3 length: 15 residues. Germline CDR1 is MDHEN and CDR2 is SYDVKM. Germline trimming cut 5 bases from V and 4 bases from J; bases unmatched to any gene: 5. The sequences come from CD8+ T cells sorted from blood (inferred from file names), collected from a patient given nivolumab and ipilimumab in sequence. This receptor was identified in a human donor with melanoma. The chain employs TRBV28 and TRBJ2-3, with 11 bases fitting TRBD1. For the CDR3, the DNA is TGTGCCAGCAGTCTCCGGACAGGGGGCGCAGATACGCAGTATTTT. It encodes CASSLRTGGADTQYF.